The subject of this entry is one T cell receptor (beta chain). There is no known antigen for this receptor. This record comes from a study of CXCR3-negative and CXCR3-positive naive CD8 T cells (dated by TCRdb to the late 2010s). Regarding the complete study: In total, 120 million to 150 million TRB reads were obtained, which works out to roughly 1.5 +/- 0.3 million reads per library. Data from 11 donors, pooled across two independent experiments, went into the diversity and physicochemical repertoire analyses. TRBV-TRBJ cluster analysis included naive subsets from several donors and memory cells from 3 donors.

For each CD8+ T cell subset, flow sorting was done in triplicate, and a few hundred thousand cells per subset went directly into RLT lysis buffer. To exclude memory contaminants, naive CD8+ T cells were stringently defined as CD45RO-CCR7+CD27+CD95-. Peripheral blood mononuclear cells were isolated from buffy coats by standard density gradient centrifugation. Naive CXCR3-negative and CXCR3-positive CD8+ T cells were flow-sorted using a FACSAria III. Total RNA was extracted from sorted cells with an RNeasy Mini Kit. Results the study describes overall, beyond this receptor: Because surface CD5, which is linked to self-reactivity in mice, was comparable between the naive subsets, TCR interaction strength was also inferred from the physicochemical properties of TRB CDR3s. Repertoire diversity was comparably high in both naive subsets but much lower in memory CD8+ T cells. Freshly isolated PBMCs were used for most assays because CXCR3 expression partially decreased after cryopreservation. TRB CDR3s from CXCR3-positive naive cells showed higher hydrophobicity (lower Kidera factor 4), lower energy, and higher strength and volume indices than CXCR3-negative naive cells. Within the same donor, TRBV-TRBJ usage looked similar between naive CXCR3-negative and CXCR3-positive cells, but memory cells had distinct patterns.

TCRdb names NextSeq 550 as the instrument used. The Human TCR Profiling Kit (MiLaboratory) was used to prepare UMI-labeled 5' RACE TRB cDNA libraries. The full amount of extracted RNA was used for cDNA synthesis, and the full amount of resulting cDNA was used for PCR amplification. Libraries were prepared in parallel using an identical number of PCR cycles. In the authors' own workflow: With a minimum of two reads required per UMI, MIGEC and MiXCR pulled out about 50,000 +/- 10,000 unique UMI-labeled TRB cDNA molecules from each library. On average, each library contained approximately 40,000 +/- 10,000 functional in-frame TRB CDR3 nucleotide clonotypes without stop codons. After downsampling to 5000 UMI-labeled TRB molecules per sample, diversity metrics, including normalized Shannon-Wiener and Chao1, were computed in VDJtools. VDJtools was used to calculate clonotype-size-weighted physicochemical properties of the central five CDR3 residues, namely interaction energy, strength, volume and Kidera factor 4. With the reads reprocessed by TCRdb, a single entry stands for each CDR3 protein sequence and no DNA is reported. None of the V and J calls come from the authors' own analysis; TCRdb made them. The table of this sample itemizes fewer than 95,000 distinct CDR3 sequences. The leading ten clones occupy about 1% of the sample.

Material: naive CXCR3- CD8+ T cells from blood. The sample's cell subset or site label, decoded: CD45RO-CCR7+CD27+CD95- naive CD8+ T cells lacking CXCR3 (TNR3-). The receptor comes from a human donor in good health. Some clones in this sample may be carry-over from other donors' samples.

CDR3 sequence: CASSPMLVSSYNEQFF. This receptor chain uses TRBV7-9 and TRBJ2-1; the D call from TCRdb, TRBD2, cannot be confirmed without DNA. As encoded in the germline V gene (reference sequence), CDR1 is SEHNR while CDR2 is FQNEAQ. Counted from cysteine to phenylalanine, this CDR3 has 16 amino acids. No DNA has been recorded. Extended through the reference TRBV7-9 and TRBJ2-1 proteins, this CDR3 yields the full variable domain: DTGVSQNPRHKITKRGQNVTFRCDPISEHNRLYWYRQTLGQGPEFLTYFQNEAQLEKSRLLSDRFSAERPKGSFSTLEIQRTEQGDSAMYLCASSPMLVSSYNEQFFGPGTRLTVL.